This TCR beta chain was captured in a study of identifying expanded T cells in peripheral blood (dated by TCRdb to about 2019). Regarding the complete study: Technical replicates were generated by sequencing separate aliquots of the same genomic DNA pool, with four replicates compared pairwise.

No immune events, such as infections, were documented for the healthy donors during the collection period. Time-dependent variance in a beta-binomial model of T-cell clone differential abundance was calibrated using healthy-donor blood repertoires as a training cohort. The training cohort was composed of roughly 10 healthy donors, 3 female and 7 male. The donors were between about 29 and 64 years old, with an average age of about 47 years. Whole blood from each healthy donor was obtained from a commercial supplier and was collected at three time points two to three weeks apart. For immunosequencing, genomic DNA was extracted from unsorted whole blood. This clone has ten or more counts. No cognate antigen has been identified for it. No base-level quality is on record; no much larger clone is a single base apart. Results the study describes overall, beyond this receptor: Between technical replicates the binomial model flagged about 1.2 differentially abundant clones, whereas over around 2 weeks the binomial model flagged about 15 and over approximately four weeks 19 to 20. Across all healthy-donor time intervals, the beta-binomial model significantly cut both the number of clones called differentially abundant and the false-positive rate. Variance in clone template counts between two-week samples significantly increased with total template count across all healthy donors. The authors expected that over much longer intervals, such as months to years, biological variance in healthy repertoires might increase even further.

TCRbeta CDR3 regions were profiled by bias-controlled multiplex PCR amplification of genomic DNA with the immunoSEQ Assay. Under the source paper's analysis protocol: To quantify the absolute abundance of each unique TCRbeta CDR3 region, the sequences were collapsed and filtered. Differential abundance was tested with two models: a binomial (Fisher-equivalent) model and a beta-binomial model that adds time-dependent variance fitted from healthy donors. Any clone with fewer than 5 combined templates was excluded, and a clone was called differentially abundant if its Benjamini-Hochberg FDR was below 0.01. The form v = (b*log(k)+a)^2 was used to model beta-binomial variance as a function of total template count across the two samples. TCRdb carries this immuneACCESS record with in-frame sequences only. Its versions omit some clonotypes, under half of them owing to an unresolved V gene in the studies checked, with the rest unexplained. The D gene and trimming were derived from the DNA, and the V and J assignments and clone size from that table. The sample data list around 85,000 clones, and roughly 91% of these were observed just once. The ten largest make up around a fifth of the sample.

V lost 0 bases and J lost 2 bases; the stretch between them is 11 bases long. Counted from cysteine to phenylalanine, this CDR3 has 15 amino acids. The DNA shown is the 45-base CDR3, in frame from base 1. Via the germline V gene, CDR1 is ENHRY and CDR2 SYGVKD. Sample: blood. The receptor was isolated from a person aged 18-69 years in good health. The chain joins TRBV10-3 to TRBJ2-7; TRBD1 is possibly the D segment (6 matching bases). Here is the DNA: TGTGCCATCAGTGAGTCCGAGGCAGGGGCCTACGAGCAGTACTTC. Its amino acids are CAISESEAGAYEQYF.